This TCR beta chain was profiled in a study of cytomegalovirus exposure and HLA in healthy donors. On the study more broadly: As released early, the data held about 85 million unique TCRs from HLA-typed donors.

The study's findings and limits: In vitro experiments confirmed that three CMV-associated chains were specific for CMV antigens.

PCR involved 60 Vbeta and 13 Jbeta primers. Only in-frame clones appear in the TCRdb table, and some are missing; sequencing was by immunoSEQ multiplex PCR. The sample lists 150,000 to 180,000 clones, 70% to 90% occurring once. As for this clone: Its antigen is undetermined.

This CDR3 is 15 amino acids long. The V gene's germline CDR1 is SGHTA and CDR2 FQGNSA. V shed 2 bases and J shed 5 bases, with 15 bases lying between them. This clonotype originated in a woman aged 18-30 years in good health and CMV-seronegative. V gene TRBV7-2 combines with J gene TRBJ2-5, with D maybe TRBD2 (7 bases). Input material: PBMCs. The CDR3 here is CASSLMGGGLETQYF. DNA of the CDR3: TGTGCCAGCAGCTTAATGGGGGGGGGCCTGGAGACCCAGTACTTC.